The 5 T cell receptor beta chains reported below all come from one sample, sequenced in a study of CD8 T cells in Susac syndrome. RNA amounts of about 0.5 to 1 ug underwent reverse transcription with random hexamers. TCRdb reprocessed the immunoSEQ multiplex PCR reads via MiXCR and lists one record per CDR3 protein. The table has approximately 57,000 distinct CDR3 sequences, about 95% seen once. The sequenced material came from CD8+ T cells from PBMCs. The receptors were sampled from a human donor with Susac syndrome.

The rearrangement joins TRBV14 to TRBJ2-7; D is ambiguous. The CDR3 has 13 residues. V shed 3 bases and J shed 3 bases, with 9 bases lying between them. The V gene's germline CDR1 is SGHDN and CDR2 FVKESK. CDR3 DNA sequence: TGTGCCAGCAGCCACATCGACCTCTACGAGCAGTACTTC. Protein product: CASSHIDLYEQYF.

The V call is TRBV20-1, the J call TRBJ2-2; D remains ambiguous. The CDR3 has 12 amino acids. The germline V gene encodes CDR1 DFQATT and CDR2 SNEGSKA (reference sequence). Trimming shortened V by 3 bases and J by 6 bases, and 8 bases separated the two germline ends. CDR3 sequence: CSASWMSGELFF. CDR3 in DNA: TGCAGTGCTAGCTGGATGTCCGGGGAGCTGTTTTTT.

The sample holds one count of this clonotype. The chain employs TRBV30 and TRBJ1-2; weak D call: TRBD1 (5 bases). Looked up from germline, CDR1 is GTSNPN and CDR2 is SVGIG (reference sequence). The CDR3 runs to 13 residues. V was clipped by 4 bases and J by 3 bases, with 12 bases between them. The CDR3 loop reads CAWTQDLDYGYTF. CDR3 nucleotide sequence: TGTGCCTGGACACAGGATCTCGACTATGGCTACACCTTC.

Here the CDR3 DNA reads TGTGCCAGCAGTTACTCAAGATTCCGTAACTATGGCTACACCTTC. This codes for CASSYSRFRNYGYTF. V usage is TRBV6-2 or TRBV6-3 and J usage is TRBJ1-2, with D unclear. Germline lookup yields CDR1 MNHEY and CDR2 SVGEGT. Trimming removed 0 bases from V and 1 base from J, with 9 bases in between. The CDR3 is 15 residues long.

This chain's CDR3 is CASGDRKDEQFF. For the CDR3, the DNA is TGTGCCAGCGGAGACCGTAAGGATGAGCAGTTCTTC. The gene calls are TRBV27 and TRBJ2-1; unclear D gene. The CDR3 totals 12 residues. Per the germline V gene, CDR1 is MNHEY and CDR2 is SMNVEV (reference sequence). Trimming left V 8 bases short and J 8 bases short, with 13 bases between.